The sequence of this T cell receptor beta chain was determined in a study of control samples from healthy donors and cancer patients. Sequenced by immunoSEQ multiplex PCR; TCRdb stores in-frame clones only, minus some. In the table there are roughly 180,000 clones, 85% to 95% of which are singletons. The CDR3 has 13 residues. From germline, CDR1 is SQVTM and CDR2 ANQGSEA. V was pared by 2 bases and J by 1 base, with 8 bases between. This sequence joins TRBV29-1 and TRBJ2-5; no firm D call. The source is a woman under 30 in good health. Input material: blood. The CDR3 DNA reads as TGCAGCGTTGAAAAGCTGATCCAAGAGACCCAGTACTTC. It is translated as CSVEKLIQETQYF.